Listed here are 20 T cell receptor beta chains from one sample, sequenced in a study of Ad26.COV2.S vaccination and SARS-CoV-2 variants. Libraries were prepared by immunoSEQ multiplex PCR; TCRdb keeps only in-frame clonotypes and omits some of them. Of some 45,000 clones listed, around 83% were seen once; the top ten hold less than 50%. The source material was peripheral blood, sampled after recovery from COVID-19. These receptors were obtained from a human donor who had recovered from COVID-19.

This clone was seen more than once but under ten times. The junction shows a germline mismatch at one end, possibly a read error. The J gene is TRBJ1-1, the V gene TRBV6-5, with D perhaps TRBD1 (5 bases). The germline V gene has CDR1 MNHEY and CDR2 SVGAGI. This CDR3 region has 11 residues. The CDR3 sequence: CASSQGASSVF. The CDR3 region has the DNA TGTGCCAGCAGCCAGGGTGCGAGTTCTGTTTTT.

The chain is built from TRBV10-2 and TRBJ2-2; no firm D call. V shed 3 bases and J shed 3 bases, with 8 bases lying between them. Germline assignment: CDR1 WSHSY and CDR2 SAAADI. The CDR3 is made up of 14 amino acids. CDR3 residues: CASSERVDTGELFF. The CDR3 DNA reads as TGCGCCAGCAGTGAAAGGGTGGACACCGGGGAGCTGTTTTTT.

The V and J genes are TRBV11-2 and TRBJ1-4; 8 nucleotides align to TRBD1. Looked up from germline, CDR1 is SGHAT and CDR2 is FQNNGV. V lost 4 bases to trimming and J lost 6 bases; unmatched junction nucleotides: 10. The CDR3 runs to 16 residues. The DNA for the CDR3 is TGTGCCAGCAGCTCTCTCAGGGGGCGCCGAGATGAAAAACTGTTTTTT. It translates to CASSSLRGRRDEKLFF.

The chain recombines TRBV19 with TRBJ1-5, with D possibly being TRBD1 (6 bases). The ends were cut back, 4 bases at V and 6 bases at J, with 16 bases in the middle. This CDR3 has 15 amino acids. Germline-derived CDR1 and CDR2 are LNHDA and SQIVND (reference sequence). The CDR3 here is CASSTPEGGSQPQHF. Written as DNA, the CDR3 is TGTGCCAGTAGTACCCCCGAAGGGGGAAGTCAGCCCCAGCATTTT. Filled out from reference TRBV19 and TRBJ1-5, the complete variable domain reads DGGITQSPKYLFRKEGQNVTLSCEQNLNHDAMYWYRQDPGQGLRLIYYSQIVNDFQKGDIAEGYSVSREKKESFPLTVTSAQKNPTAFYLCASSTPEGGSQPQHFGDGTRLSIL.

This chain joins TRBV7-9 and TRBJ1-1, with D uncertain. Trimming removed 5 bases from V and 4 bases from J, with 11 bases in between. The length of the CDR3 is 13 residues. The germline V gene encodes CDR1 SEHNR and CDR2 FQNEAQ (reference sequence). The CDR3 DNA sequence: TGTGCCAGCAGCCGCAATGAGGGCACTGAAGCTTTCTTT. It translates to CASSRNEGTEAFF. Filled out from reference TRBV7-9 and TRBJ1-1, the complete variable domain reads DTGVSQNPRHKITKRGQNVTFRCDPISEHNRLYWYRQTLGQGPEFLTYFQNEAQLEKSRLLSDRFSAERPKGSFSTLEIQRTEQGDSAMYLCASSRNEGTEAFFGQGTRLTVV.

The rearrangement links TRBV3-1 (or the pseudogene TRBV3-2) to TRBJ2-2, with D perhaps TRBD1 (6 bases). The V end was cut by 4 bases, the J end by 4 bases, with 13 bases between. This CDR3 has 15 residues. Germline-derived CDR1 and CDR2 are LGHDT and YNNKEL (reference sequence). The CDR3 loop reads CASSPRGSGTGELFF. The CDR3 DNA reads TGTGCCAGCAGCCCCAGGGGATCGGGCACCGGGGAGCTGTTTTTT.

In nucleotides, the CDR3 is TGTGCTACGAGACAGGGGGCTTCAAGCCAGCCCCAGCATTTT. Its translation: CATRQGASSQPQHF. The chain carries TRBV12-5 and TRBJ1-5; 10 bases line up with TRBD1. This CDR3 has 14 amino acids. Germline CDR1 is LGHNT and CDR2 is FRNRAP. V lost 10 bases, J lost 7 bases, and 10 bases stayed unmatched.

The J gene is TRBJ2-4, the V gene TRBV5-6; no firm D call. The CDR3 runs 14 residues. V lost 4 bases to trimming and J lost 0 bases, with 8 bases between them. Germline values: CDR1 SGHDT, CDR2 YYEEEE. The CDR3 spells CASSVLIAKNIQYF. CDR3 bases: TGTGCCAGCAGCGTCCTGATAGCCAAAAACATTCAGTACTTC.

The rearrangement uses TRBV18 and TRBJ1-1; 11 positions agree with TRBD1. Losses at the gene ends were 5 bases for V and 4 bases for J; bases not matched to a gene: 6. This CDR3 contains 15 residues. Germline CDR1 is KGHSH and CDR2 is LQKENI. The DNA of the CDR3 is TGTGCCAGCTCAAACCCGGGACAGGGGGGCACTGAAGCTTTCTTT. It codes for CASSNPGQGGTEAFF.

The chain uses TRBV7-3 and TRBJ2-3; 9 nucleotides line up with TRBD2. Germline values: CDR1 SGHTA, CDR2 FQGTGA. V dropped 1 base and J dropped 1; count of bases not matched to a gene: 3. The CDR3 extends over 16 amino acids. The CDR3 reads CASSLMERGGTDTQYF. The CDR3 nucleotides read TGTGCCAGCAGCTTAATGGAGCGGGGGGGCACAGATACGCAGTATTTT.

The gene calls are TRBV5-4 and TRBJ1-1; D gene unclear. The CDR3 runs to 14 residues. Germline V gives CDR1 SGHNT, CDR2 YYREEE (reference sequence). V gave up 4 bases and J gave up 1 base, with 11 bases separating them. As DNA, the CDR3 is TGTGCCAGCAGCCCCACAAGGACGAACACTGAAGCTTTCTTT. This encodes CASSPTRTNTEAFF.

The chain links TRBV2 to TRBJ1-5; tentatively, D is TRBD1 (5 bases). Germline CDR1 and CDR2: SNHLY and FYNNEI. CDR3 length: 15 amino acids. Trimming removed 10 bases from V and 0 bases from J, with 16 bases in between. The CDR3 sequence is CATKPRGLSNQPQHF. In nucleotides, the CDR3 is TGTGCCACTAAGCCGCGGGGCCTTAGCAATCAGCCCCAGCATTTT.

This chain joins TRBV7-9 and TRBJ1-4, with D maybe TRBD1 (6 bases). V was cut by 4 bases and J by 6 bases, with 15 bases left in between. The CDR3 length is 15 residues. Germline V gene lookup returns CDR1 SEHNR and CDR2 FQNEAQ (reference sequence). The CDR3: CASSSSQGSYEKLFF. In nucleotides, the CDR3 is TGTGCCAGCAGCTCCTCACAGGGTTCTTATGAAAAACTGTTTTTT.

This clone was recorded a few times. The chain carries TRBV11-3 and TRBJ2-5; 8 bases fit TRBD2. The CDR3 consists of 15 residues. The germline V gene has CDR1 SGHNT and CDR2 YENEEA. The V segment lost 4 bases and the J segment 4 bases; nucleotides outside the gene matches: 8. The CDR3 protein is CASSSRGLAGETQYF. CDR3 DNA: TGTGCCAGCAGCTCAAGAGGGCTAGCGGGAGAGACCCAGTACTTC.

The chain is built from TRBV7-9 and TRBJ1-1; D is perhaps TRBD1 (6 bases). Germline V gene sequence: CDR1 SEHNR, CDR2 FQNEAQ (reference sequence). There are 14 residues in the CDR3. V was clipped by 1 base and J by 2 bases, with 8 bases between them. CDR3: CASSLEDSNTEAFF. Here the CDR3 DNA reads TGTGCCAGCAGCTTAGAGGACAGCAACACTGAAGCTTTCTTT.

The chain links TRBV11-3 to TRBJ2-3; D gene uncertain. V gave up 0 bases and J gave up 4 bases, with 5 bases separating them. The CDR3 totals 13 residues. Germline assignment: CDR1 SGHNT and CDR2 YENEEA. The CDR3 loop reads CASSLELADTQYF. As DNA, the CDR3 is TGTGCCAGCAGCTTAGAGCTAGCAGATACGCAGTATTTT.

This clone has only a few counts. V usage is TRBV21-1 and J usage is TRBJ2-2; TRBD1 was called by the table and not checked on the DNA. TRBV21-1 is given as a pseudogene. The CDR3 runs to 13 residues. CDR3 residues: CASGAPITGELFF. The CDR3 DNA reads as TGTGCCAGCGGGGCACCGATCACCGGGGAGCTGTTTTTT.

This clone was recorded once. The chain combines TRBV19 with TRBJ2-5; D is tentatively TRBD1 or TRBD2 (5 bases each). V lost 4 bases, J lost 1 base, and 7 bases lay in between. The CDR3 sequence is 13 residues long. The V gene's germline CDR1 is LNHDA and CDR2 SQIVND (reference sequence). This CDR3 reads CASSRDGQETQYF. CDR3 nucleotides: TGTGCCAGTAGTAGGGACGGCCAAGAGACCCAGTACTTC.

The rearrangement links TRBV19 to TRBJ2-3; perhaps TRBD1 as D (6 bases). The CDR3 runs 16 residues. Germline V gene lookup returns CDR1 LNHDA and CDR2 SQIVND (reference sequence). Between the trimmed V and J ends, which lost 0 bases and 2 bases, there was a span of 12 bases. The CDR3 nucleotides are TGTGCCAGTAGTATAGATATAGGGGGATTCACAGATACGCAGTATTTT. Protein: CASSIDIGGFTDTQYF. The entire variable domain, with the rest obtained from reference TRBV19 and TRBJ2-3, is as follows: DGGITQSPKYLFRKEGQNVTLSCEQNLNHDAMYWYRQDPGQGLRLIYYSQIVNDFQKGDIAEGYSVSREKKESFPLTVTSAQKNPTAFYLCASSIDIGGFTDTQYFGPGTRLTVL.

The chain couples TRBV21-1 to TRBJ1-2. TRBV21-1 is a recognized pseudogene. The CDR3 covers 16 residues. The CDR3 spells CASSRVAGAGRYGYTF. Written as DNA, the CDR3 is TGTGCCAGCAGCCGGGTGGCGGGGGCGGGTCGCTATGGCTACACCTTC.